Below are 16 T cell receptor beta chains sequenced from a single sample in a study of cytomegalovirus exposure and HLA in healthy donors (dated 2017 in TCRdb). Libraries were built with the immunoSEQ multiplex PCR assay. The multiplex PCR relied on a mix of 60 forward primers for TCR Vbeta segments and 13 reverse primers for TCR Jbeta segments. TCRdb mirrors the immuneACCESS table, restricted to in-frame sequences. Some clones are absent from its copies; in checked studies, under half trace to an unresolved V gene, and the reason for the others is unknown. The sample data list 150,000 to 200,000 clones, and over 75% of these were observed just once. The top ten hold about 1.7% of the sample. Sequencing was performed on PBMCs. Receptors originate from a man younger than 30 in good health and CMV-seronegative.

V and J are TRBV21-1 and TRBJ2-5; the DNA was not compared with TRBD2, the D call given in the table. Gene TRBJ2-7 matches the end of the DNA better, so the J call may be wrong. TRBV21-1 is tagged as a pseudogene. CDR3 length: 18 amino acids. The CDR3 loop reads CASSKVTTSGLLDYEQYF. Written as DNA, the CDR3 is TGTGCCAGCAGCAAAGTAACTACTAGCGGACTTTTAGATTACGAGCAGTACTTC.

The chain couples TRBV18 to TRBJ2-4, with D perhaps matching TRBD2 (7 bases). This CDR3 is built from 13 residues. The germline V gene encodes CDR1 KGHSH and CDR2 LQKENI. The ends were cut back, 5 bases at V and 8 bases at J, with 13 bases in the middle. This CDR3 is CASSNTGRDIQYF. The CDR3, as DNA: TGTGCCAGCTCAAATACAGGGAGGGACATTCAGTACTTC.

CDR3 in DNA: TGTGCCAGCAGCGTAGGGGCTTTGAGTGGCGTCCCCTACGAGCAGTACTTC. Translated: CASSVGALSGVPYEQYF. The chain is built from TRBV9 and TRBJ2-7; no definite D call. Germline V gene data show CDR1 as SGDLS and CDR2 as YYNGEE. Trimming took 0 bases from V and 2 from J, leaving 18 bases between them. The CDR3 consists of 17 residues.

CDR3 nucleotide sequence: TGCGCCAGCAGCTCCGCCACAGGTGGCCCCGGGGAGCTGTTTTTT. This codes for CASSSATGGPGELFF. The V and J genes are TRBV5-1 and TRBJ2-2, with D possibly being TRBD1 (5 bases). Germline CDR1 reads SGHRS; CDR2 reads YFSETQ. The V gene lost 3 bases and the J gene lost 6 bases, with 15 bases spanning the gap. The CDR3 extends over 15 amino acids.

The chain carries TRBV7-6 and TRBJ2-7; D ambiguous. The length of the CDR3 is 12 residues. Trimming left V 4 bases short and J 6 bases short, with 10 bases between. Germline V gene data show CDR1 as SGHVS and CDR2 as FNYEAQ. CDR3 bases: TGTGCCAGCAGCTCCACTTCCCTCGAGCAGTACTTC. Encoded protein: CASSSTSLEQYF. Based on the CDR3 plus reference TRBV7-6 and TRBJ2-7, the full variable domain is GAGVSQSPRYKVTKRGQDVALRCDPISGHVSLYWYRQALGQGPEFLTYFNYEAQQDKSGLPNDRFSAERPEGSISTLTIQRTEQRDSAMYRCASSSTSLEQYFGPGTRLTVT.

The chain joins TRBV28 to TRBJ2-7; TRBD2 aligns across 11 bases. With V trimmed by 2 bases and J by 7 bases, 7 bases remained unmatched. Germline values: CDR1 MDHEN, CDR2 SYDVKM. This CDR3 region has 15 residues. As DNA, the CDR3 is TGTGCCAGCAGTTTAGTAGCGGGAGGGCCGCGGGAGCAGTACTTC. It yields the protein CASSLVAGGPREQYF.

The chain is built from TRBV27 and TRBJ2-2, with D possibly matching TRBD1 (5 bases). Trimming cost V 6 bases and J 0 bases, with 14 bases left between them. The CDR3 length is 16 residues. Germline values: CDR1 MNHEY, CDR2 SMNVEV (reference sequence). The CDR3 coding sequence is TGTGCCAGCAGGCGAGACAGAGAACCGAACACCGGGGAGCTGTTTTTT. This encodes CASRRDREPNTGELFF.

A word on this clone: The junction shows a germline mismatch at one end, possibly a read error. The chain carries TRBV7-9 and TRBJ1-1; D uncertain. The length of the CDR3 is 11 residues. Per germline, CDR1 SEHNR and CDR2 FQNEAQ (reference sequence). The CDR3 here is CSSSVLNEAFF. Here the CDR3 DNA reads TGTTCCAGCAGTGTCCTTAATGAAGCTTTCTTT.

The chain links TRBV19 to TRBJ1-6, with unresolved D. The V and J ends lost 6 bases and 9 bases respectively, with 21 bases between them. Germline V gives CDR1 LNHDA, CDR2 SQIVND (reference sequence). The CDR3 is 16 amino acids. The CDR3 here is CASSPNSAAGGSPLHF. CDR3 nucleotides: TGTGCCAGTAGCCCAAATTCCGCGGCGGGCGGTTCACCCCTCCACTTT.

This rearrangement joins TRBV11-2 to TRBJ2-5; the match to TRBD2 covers 9 bases. The CDR3 extends over 15 amino acids. Looked up from germline, CDR1 is SGHAT and CDR2 is FQNNGV. The ends lost 2 bases at V and 4 bases at J; junction bases unmatched: 5. The CDR3 sequence is CASSLSGRTGETQYF. CDR3 DNA sequence: TGTGCCAGCAGCTTAAGCGGGAGGACGGGAGAGACCCAGTACTTC.

V is TRBV6-5 and J is TRBJ2-2; TRBD1 agrees at 7 bases. J was trimmed by 4 bases and V by 6 bases; bases with no gene match: 5. Germline V gives CDR1 MNHEY, CDR2 SVGAGI. This CDR3 is built from 14 residues. Here the CDR3 DNA reads TGTGCCAGCAGCCAGGACAGGAGCACCGGGGAGCTGTTTTTT. Residues: CASSQDRSTGELFF.

The chain links TRBV27 to TRBJ1-5, with no clear D. Looked up from germline, CDR1 is MNHEY and CDR2 is SMNVEV (reference sequence). With 0 bases removed from V and 6 bases from J, the gap between germline ends came to 12 bases. This CDR3 is 15 amino acids long. This chain's CDR3 is CASSLSAAPPQPQHF. CDR3 bases: TGTGCCAGCAGTTTATCAGCGGCCCCCCCTCAGCCCCAGCATTTT.

The J gene is TRBJ1-1, the V gene TRBV7-2; a weak D match, TRBD1 (5 bases). The germline V gene has CDR1 SGHTA and CDR2 FQGNSA. Trimming shortened V by 7 bases and J by 1 base, and 10 bases separated the two germline ends. This CDR3 spans 13 amino acids. In nucleotides, the CDR3 is TGTGCCAGCAAGGGGCAGTGGAACACTGAAGCTTTCTTT. It translates to CASKGQWNTEAFF.

The CDR3 reads CASRAGGSQPQHF. As DNA, the CDR3 is TGTGCCAGCAGGGCAGGGGGTAGTCAGCCCCAGCATTTT. The V and J genes are TRBV27 and TRBJ1-5; the match to TRBD1 covers 7 bases. This CDR3 has 13 amino acids. Germline CDR1 and CDR2: MNHEY and SMNVEV (reference sequence). V was clipped by 6 bases and J by 6 bases; unmatched bases: 5.

The chain couples TRBV7-9 to TRBJ2-4, with 7 nucleotides matching TRBD1. The CDR3 runs to 15 residues. The trim removed 3 bases at V and 0 bases at J, leaving 2 bases unmatched. Per the germline V gene, CDR1 is SEHNR and CDR2 is FQNEAQ (reference sequence). The CDR3 coding sequence is TGTGCCAGCAGCTTGACAGGGCTAGCCAAAAACATTCAGTACTTC. This encodes CASSLTGLAKNIQYF.

The sample holds a few counts of this clone. The rearrangement uses TRBV11-3 and TRBJ2-1; 13 bases map to TRBD2. V dropped 3 bases and J dropped 4; count of bases not matched to a gene: 3. CDR3 length: 16 amino acids. Germline CDR1 reads SGHNT; CDR2 reads YENEEA. The CDR3: CASSFGGLAGYNEQFF. As DNA, the CDR3 is TGTGCCAGCAGCTTTGGGGGACTAGCGGGGTACAATGAGCAGTTCTTC.